The sequence of this T cell receptor beta chain was determined in a study of OX40 agonist ivuxolimab in advanced cancers. Sequencing used immunoSEQ multiplex PCR; TCRdb keeps in-frame clones, though not all of them. There are roughly 18,000 clones in the sample; 60% to 70% occur only once, and roughly a fifth lies in the top ten. This receptor was taken from an adult with an advanced solid tumor such as melanoma, head and neck, liver or kidney cancer. Sequencing was performed on CD4+ or CD8+ T cells sorted from blood, taken in a trial of the OX40 agonist ivuxolimab.

DNA for the CDR3: TGTGCCAGCAGCTTGGGACAGGGGGCCGGGGGGGATACGCAGTATTTT. Residues: CASSLGQGAGGDTQYF. The chain links TRBV5-4 to TRBJ2-3, with TRBD1 matching over 10 bases. The CDR3 is 16 residues long. V lost 0 bases to trimming and J lost 6 bases; unmatched junction nucleotides: 7. Per germline, CDR1 SGHNT and CDR2 YYREEE (reference sequence).